Described below is a single T cell receptor (beta chain) sequence and its context. Its specificity is not known. Germline loops: CDR1 PRHDT, CDR2 FYEKMQ (reference sequence). V was shortened by 1 base and J by 2 bases, with 15 bases between the two germline ends. This CDR3 contains 18 residues. The data were taken from a study of cytomegalovirus exposure and HLA in healthy donors. Study-wide points: A list of 150 or so TCR beta chains associated with cytomegalovirus was given. Using a false discovery rate of 0.05, a later analysis showed that 15,000 to 20,000 TCR beta sequences were associated with HLA alleles.

Use of 60 Vbeta and 13 Jbeta primers characterized the PCR. The table came from immunoSEQ multiplex PCR; TCRdb's copy has only in-frame clones and leaves some out. The data show approximately 52,000 clones, more than 65% seen once. The chain is built from TRBV13 and TRBJ1-6; D is unclear. This receptor was identified in a middle-aged man in good health and CMV-seropositive. Sequences were obtained from PBMCs. CDR3 in amino acids: CASSLEPRGFPYNSPLHF. DNA of the CDR3: TGTGCCAGCAGCTTAGAGCCCCGAGGGTTCCCCTATAATTCACCCCTCCACTTT.